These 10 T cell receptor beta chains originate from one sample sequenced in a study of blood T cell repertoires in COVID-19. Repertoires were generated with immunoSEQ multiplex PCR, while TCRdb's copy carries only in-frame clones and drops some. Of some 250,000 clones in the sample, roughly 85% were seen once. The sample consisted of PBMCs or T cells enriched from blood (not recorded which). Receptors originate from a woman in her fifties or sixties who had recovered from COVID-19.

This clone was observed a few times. The CDR3: CASSLIGTNTGELFF. CDR3 sequence (DNA): TGTGCCAGCAGTTTAATCGGGACGAACACCGGGGAGCTGTTTTTT. V and J are TRBV28 and TRBJ2-2; maybe TRBD2 (5 bases). This CDR3 region has 15 residues. CDR1 and CDR2 (germline): MDHEN, SYDVKM. Trimming pared 2 bases from V and 0 bases from J, leaving 7 bases between.

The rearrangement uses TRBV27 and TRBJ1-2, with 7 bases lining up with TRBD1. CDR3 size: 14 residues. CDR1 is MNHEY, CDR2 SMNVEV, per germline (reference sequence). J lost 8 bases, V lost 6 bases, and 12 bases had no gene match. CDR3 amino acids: CASSLGGRNLGYTF. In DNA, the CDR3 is TGTGCCAGCAGCCTAGGGGGCAGGAATTTAGGCTACACCTTC.

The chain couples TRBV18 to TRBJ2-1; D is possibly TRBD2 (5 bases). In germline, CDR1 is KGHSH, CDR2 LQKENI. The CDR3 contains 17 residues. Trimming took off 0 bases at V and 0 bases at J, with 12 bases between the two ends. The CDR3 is CASSPPNPGSSYNEQFF. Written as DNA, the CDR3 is TGTGCCAGCTCACCACCGAATCCGGGGAGCTCCTACAATGAGCAGTTCTTC. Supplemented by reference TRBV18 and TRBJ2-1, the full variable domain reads NAGVMQNPRHLVRRRGQEARLRCSPMKGHSHVYWYRQLPEEGLKFMVYLQKENIIDESGMPKERFSAEFPKEGPSILRIQQVVRGDSAAYFCASSPPNPGSSYNEQFFGPGTRLTVL.

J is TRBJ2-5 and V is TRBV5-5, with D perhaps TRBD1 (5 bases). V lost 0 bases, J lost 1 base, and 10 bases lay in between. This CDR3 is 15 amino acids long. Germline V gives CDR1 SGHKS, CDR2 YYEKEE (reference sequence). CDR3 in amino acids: CASSLGQGFQETQYF. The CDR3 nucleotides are TGTGCCAGCAGCTTGGGGCAGGGATTCCAAGAGACCCAGTACTTC.

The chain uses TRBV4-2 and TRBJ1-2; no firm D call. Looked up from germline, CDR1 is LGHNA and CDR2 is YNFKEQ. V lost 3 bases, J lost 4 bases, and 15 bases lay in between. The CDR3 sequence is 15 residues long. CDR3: CASSHWGAGSYGYTF. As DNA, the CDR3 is TGTGCCAGCAGCCATTGGGGAGCAGGTAGCTATGGCTACACCTTC.

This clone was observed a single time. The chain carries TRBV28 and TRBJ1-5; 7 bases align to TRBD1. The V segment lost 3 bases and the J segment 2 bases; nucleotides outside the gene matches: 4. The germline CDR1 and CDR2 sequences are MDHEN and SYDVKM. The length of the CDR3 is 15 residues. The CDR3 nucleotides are TGTGCCAGCAGTTTCGGACAGGCCCGCAATCAGCCCCAGCATTTT. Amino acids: CASSFGQARNQPQHF.

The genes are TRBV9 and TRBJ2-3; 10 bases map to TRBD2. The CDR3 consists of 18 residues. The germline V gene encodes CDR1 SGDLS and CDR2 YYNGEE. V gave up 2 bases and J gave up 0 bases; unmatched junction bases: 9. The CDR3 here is CASSVRLPGLASTDTQYF. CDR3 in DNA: TGTGCCAGCAGCGTCCGGCTGCCGGGACTAGCGAGCACAGATACGCAGTATTTT.

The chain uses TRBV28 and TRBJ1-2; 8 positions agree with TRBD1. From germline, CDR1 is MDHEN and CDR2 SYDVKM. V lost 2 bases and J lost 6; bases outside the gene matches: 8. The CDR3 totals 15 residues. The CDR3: CASSLTTGGANGYTF. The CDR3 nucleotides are TGTGCCAGCAGTTTAACCACAGGGGGGGCCAATGGCTACACCTTC.

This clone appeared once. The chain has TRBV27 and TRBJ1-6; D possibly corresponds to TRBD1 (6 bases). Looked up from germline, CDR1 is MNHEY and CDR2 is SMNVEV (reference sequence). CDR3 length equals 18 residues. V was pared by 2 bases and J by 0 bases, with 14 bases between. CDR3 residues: CASSLRRTDSSYNSPLHF. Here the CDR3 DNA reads TGTGCCAGCAGTTTACGAAGGACAGACAGCTCCTATAATTCACCCCTCCACTTT.

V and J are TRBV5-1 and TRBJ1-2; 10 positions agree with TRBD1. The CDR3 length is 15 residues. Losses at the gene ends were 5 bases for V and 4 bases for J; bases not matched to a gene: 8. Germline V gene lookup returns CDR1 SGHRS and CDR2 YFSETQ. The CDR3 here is CASRTGGANAYGYTF. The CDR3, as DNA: TGCGCCAGCAGGACAGGGGGCGCGAATGCCTATGGCTACACCTTC.